The entry below describes one T cell receptor beta chain. This CDR3 is also generated by other DNA sequences in the sample. When replicate PCRs were run on sorted subsets, they used about 200 ng DNA, approximately 27,000 T cell genomes. Assay used: immunoSEQ multiplex PCR; TCRdb lists only in-frame clones, some missing. The sample yields roughly 2.5 million clones, roughly nine tenths seen once. The germline gives CDR1 SGHRS, CDR2 YFSETQ. The CDR3 consists of 15 residues. Trimming removed 1 base from V and 0 bases from J, with 11 bases in between. This record belongs to a study of shared clonotypes between healthy human individuals. Across the study: Three plates were used per donor for CD4 naive, three for CD4 memory, two for CD8 naive and one for CD8 memory.

This sequence joins TRBV5-1 and TRBJ2-7; D is possibly TRBD1 (5 bases). This sequence was found in a man younger than 30 in good health. The sample was naive CD4+ T cells sorted from blood. Documented subset: CD45RA+ positively selected. CDR3 DNA sequence: TGCGCCAGCAGCTTGCAGGGCACGAGCTCCTACGAGCAGTACTTC. This gives the protein CASSLQGTSSYEQYF.